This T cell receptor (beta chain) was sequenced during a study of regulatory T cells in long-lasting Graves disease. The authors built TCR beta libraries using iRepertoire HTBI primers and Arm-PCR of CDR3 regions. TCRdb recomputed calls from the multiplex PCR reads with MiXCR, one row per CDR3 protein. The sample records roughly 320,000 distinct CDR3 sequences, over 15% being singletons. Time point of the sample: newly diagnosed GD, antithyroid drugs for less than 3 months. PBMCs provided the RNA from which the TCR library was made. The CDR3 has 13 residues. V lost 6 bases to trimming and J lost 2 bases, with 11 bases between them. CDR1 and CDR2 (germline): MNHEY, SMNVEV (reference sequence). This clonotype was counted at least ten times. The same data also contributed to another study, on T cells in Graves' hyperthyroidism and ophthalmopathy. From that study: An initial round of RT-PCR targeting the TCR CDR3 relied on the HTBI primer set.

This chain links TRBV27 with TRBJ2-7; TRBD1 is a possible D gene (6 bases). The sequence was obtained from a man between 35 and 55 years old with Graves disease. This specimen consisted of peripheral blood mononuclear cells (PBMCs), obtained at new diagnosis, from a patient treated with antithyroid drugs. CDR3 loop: CASSPDSAYEQYF. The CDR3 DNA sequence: TGTGCCAGCAGCCCGGACAGCGCCTACGAGCAGTACTTC.